This T cell receptor beta chain was documented in a study of cytomegalovirus exposure and HLA in healthy donors. The PCR was carried out with 60 Vbeta primers and 13 Jbeta primers. Some clones are missing from TCRdb's copy, which holds only in-frame ones; the method was immunoSEQ multiplex PCR. The table shows 140,000 or so clones, with roughly 80% occurring only once. Trimming took off 7 bases at V and 2 bases at J, with 14 bases between the two ends. The CDR3 runs 14 residues. Germline CDR1 LNHDA, CDR2 SQIVND (reference sequence). This clone was seen a single time. What it recognizes is unknown. Overall study findings and caveats: In a later analysis, TCR association rates varied by HLA locus: DRB1 most, HLA-C fewest.

This receptor was obtained from a woman in her thirties or forties in good health and CMV-seropositive. The sample consisted of PBMCs. The chain is built from TRBV19 and TRBJ1-1; TRBD1 might be the D (5 bases). CDR3 DNA sequence: TGTGCCAGTAAAATTGCAGGGCCAAACACTGAAGCTTTCTTT. Encoded protein: CASKIAGPNTEAFF.